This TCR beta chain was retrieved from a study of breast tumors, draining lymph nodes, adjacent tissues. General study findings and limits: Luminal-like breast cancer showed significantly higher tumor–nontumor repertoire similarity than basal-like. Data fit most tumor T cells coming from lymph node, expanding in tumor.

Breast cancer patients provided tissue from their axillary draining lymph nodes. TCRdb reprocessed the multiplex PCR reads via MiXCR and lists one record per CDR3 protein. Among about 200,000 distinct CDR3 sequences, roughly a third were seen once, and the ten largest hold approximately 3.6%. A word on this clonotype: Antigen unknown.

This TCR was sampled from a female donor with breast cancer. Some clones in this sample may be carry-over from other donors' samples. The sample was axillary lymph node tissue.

The CDR3 region has the DNA TGTGCCAGTAGTATTCCTCGCCTTCGCGGGGGCGAACCTGGGAATGAGCAGTTCTTC. This codes for CASSIPRLRGGEPGNEQFF. J is TRBJ2-1 and V is TRBV19; D perhaps matches TRBD2 (7 bases). With 3 bases removed from V and 7 bases from J, the gap between germline ends came to 28 bases. CDR1 and CDR2 from the germline V gene are LNHDA and SQIVND (reference sequence). There are 19 residues in the CDR3.